Sequencing of this TCR beta chain was carried out in a study of blood T cell repertoires in COVID-19. The sample holds a few counts of this clone. Some clones are missing from TCRdb's copy, which holds only in-frame ones; the method was immunoSEQ multiplex PCR. The repertoire holds roughly 140,000 clones, roughly 80% seen once, with about 40% in the top ten. V was cut by 2 bases and J by 0 bases, with 10 bases left in between. Germline CDR1 is SGHTA and CDR2 is FQGTGA. The CDR3 is 16 amino acids. The sequencing input was peripheral blood. The sequence came from a human donor in a cohort sampled during active COVID-19. This chain connects TRBV7-3 to TRBJ2-2, with a weak D call TRBD2 (5 bases). The CDR3 loop reads CASSLYSGSNTGELFF. CDR3 DNA sequence: TGTGCCAGCAGCTTATATTCGGGATCGAACACCGGGGAGCTGTTTTTT. The variable domain in full, completed from reference TRBV7-3 and TRBJ2-2, reads GAGVSQTPSNKVTEKGKYVELRCDPISGHTALYWYRQSLGQGPEFLIYFQGTGAADDSGLPNDRFFAVRPEGSVSTLKIQRTERGDSAVYLCASSLYSGSNTGELFFGEGSRLTVL.